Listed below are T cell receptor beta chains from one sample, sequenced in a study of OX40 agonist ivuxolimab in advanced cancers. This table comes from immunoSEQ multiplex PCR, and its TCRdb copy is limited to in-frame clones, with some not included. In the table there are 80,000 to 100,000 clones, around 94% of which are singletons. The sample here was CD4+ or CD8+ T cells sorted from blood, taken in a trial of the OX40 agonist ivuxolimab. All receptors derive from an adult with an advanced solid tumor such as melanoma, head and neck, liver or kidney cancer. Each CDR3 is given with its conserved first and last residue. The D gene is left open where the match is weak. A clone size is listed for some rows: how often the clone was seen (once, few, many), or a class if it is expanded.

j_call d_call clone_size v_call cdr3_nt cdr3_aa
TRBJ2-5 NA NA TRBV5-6 TGTGCCAGCAGCTTGGATAGGGGATACCAAGAGACCCAGTACTTC CASSLDRGYQETQYF
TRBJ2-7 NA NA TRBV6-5 TGTGCCAGCAGTTACTTTGAGGGATACGAGCAGTACTTC CASSYFEGYEQYF
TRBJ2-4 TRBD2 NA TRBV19 TGTGCCAGTAGTATAAGAGTAGCGGGAGGGCCTAAAAACATTCAGTACTTC CASSIRVAGGPKNIQYF
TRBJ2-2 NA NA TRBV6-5 TGTGCCAGCAGAAATGCGTACACCGGGGAGCTGTTTTTT CASRNAYTGELFF
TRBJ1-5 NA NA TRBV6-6 TGTGCCAGCAGTTACGGCAGGGGTTTCAATCAGCCCCAGCATTTT CASSYGRGFNQPQHF
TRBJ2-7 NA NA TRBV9 TGTGCCAGCAGCTCCCACCCCCTCGAGCAGTACTTC CASSSHPLEQYF
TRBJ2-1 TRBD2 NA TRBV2 TGTGCCAGCAGTGGGAACTCCGGGACTAGCGGGAGAAACTACAATGAGCAGTTCTTC CASSGNSGTSGRNYNEQFF
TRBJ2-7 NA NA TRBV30 TGTGCCTGGGTACAGGGAATCGAGCAGTACTTC CAWVQGIEQYF
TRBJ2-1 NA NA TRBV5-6 TGTGCCAGCAGCTCAGCAGGGCCGGATGAGCAGTTCTTC CASSSAGPDEQFF
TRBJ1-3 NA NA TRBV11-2 TGTGCCAGCAGCCCTCTTGGATCGTTAAACACCATATATTTT CASSPLGSLNTIYF
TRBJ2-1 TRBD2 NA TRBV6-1 TGTGCCAGCAGTGACCTAGCGGGAGGAACGGATGAGCAGTTCTTC CASSDLAGGTDEQFF
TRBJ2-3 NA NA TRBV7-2 TGTGCCAGCAGCCCCTACGGGGGGCAGCTAGATACGCAGTATTTT CASSPYGGQLDTQYF
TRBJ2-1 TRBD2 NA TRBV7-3 TGTGCCAGCAGCTTAGGGACGTGGATAGCGGGGGATCACAATGAGCAGTTCTTC CASSLGTWIAGDHNEQFF
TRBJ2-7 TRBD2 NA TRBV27 TGTGCCAGCAGTTGGGCTAGCGGGACCGAGCAGTACTTC CASSWASGTEQYF
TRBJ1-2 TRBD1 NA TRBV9 TGTGCCAGCAGCCCACAGGGGAACTATGGCTACACCTTC CASSPQGNYGYTF
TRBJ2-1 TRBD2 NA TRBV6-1 TGTGCCAGCAAGGGACTAGCGTCTTACAATGAGCAGTTCTTC CASKGLASYNEQFF
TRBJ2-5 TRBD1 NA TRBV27 TGTGCCAGCAGTTTATCGAGACAGGGGACGGGAGAGACCCAGTACTTC CASSLSRQGTGETQYF
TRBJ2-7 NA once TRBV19 TGTGCCAGTAGTATGGGTCGGGGGGCGTCCTACGAGCAGTACTTC CASSMGRGASYEQYF
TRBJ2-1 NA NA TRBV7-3 TGTGCCAGCAGCCAGGGACTCGGCTCCTACAATGAGCAGTTCTTC CASSQGLGSYNEQFF
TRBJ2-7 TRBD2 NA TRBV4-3 TGCGCCAGCAGCCAAGAAGGGGGGACTAGCGGGGGGCCGAGCTCCTACGAGCAGTACTTC CASSQEGGTSGGPSSYEQYF
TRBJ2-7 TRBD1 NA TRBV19 TGTGCCAGTAGTATAGGGACAGGGGAGTACGAGCAGTACTTC CASSIGTGEYEQYF
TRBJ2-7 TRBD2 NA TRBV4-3 TGCGCCAGCAGCCAAGATCGGGGGACTAGCGCCGAGCAGTACTTC CASSQDRGTSAEQYF
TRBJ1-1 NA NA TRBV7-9 TGTACCAGCAGCTTGGCCCGGTTTATGAACACTGAAGCTTTCTTT CTSSLARFMNTEAFF
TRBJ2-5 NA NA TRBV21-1 TGTGCCAGCAGCAAAGTGGACGGACAAACCGAGAAAGAGACCCAGTACTTC CASSKVDGQTEKETQYF
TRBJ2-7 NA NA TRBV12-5 TGTGCTAGTGTTACAGGGTTCAACGAGCAGTACTTC CASVTGFNEQYF
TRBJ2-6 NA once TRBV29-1 TGCAGCGTTACCGTTGGCTCTGGGGCCAACGTCCTGACTTTC CSVTVGSGANVLTF
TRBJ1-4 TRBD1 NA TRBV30 TGTGCCTGGAGAACAGGGGCCCAACCAAATGAAAAACTGTTTTTT CAWRTGAQPNEKLFF
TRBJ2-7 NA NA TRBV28 TGTGCCAGCAGAATGACAGGTAGCTACGAGCAGTACTTC CASRMTGSYEQYF
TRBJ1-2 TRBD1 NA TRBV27 TGTGCCAGCAGTTTAGCAGGGGGCAACTATGGCTACACCTTC CASSLAGGNYGYTF
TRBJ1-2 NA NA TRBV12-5 TGTGCTAGTGGTTTGGTACGCGGTCCTACAAACTATGGCTACACCTTC CASGLVRGPTNYGYTF
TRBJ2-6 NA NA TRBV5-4 TGTGCCAGCAGCGCCTCAAGCTCTGGGGCCAACGTCCTGACTTTC CASSASSSGANVLTF
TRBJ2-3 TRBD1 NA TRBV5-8 TGTGCCAGCAGCCGTCTTGGACAGGGCGATTTT CASSRLGQGDF
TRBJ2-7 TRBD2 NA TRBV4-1 TGCGCCAGCAGCCAAGACACTAGCGGGAGGCTCTCCTACGAGCAGTACTTC CASSQDTSGRLSYEQYF
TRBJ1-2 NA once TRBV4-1 TGCGCCAGCAGCCAAGATAAAGGGGGGAACTATGGCTACACCTTC CASSQDKGGNYGYTF
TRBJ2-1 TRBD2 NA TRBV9 TGTGCCAGCAGCGTTTATAGCGGGATAAACAATGAGCAGTTCTTC CASSVYSGINNEQFF
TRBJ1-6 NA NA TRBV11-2 TGTGCCAGCAGCTTAGGTTGGGGTAATTCACCCCTCCACTTT CASSLGWGNSPLHF
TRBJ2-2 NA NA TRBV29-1 TGCAGCGTTTCCGCCAGCACCGGGGAGCTGTTTTTT CSVSASTGELFF
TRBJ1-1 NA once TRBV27 TGTGCCAGCAGTGAAGGTGATAGGACTGAAGCTTTCTTT CASSEGDRTEAFF
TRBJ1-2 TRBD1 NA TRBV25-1 TGTGCCAGCGACGGCGCCGGGACAGGGTATGGCTACACCTTC CASDGAGTGYGYTF
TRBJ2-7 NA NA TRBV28 TGTGCCAGCAGTTTCGGGACAAGTGGATACGAGCAGTACTTC CASSFGTSGYEQYF
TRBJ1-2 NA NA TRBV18 TGTGCCAGCTCACCGGCTCGGGGGGACGGTCGTGAGTCATGGGATGGCTACACCTTC CASSPARGDGRESWDGYTF
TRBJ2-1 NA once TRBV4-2 TGTGCCAGCAGCCAAGGTCCGGCGGTTGAGCAGTTCTTC CASSQGPAVEQFF
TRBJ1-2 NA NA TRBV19 TGTGCCAGTAGTATAGGGGGGACGAACGTAATGGATGGCTACACCTTC CASSIGGTNVMDGYTF
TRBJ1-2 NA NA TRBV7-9 TGTGCCAGCAGCTTACAGGAGCCGATGGGGAATGGCTACACCTTC CASSLQEPMGNGYTF
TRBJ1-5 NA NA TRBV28 TGTGCCAGCAGTTTAAGTAGGGAGAGCAATCAGCCCCAGCATTTT CASSLSRESNQPQHF